Below are 22 T cell receptor beta chains sequenced from a single sample in a study of shared clonotypes between healthy human individuals. The method was immunoSEQ multiplex PCR; TCRdb's version includes in-frame clones alone and lacks a portion of them. Here the sample spans 400,000 to 600,000 clones, roughly 95% being singletons. Sequenced input: naive CD4+ T cells sorted from blood. Subset described: CD45RA+ positively selected. These receptors came from a woman aged 25-40 years in good health.

This clone was seen just once. The chain employs TRBV7-6 and TRBJ2-3; D is unclear. V lost 1 base, J lost 3 bases, and 2 bases lay in between. The CDR3 contains 12 residues. CDR1 and CDR2 (germline): SGHVS, FNYEAQ. Here the CDR3 reads CASSLETDTQYF. The DNA for the CDR3 is TGTGCCAGCAGCTTAGAAACAGATACGCAGTATTTT.

This clone has a single count. The chain employs TRBV18 and TRBJ2-7, with 13 bases lining up with TRBD2. Looked up from germline, CDR1 is KGHSH and CDR2 is LQKENI. The CDR3 runs 15 residues. Trimming cost V 6 bases and J 5 bases; bases outside gene matches: 7. The DNA for the CDR3 is TGTGCCAGCTCGACCGGGACTAGCGGGATCCACGAGCAGTACTTC. Translated, it gives CASSTGTSGIHEQYF.

The chain carries TRBV6-1 and TRBJ1-2, with TRBD1 as a possible D gene (5 bases). CDR3 length equals 17 residues. Between the trimmed V and J ends, which lost 2 bases and 1 base, there was a span of 17 bases. Germline-derived CDR1 and CDR2 are MNHNS and SASEGT. CDR3 coding DNA: TGTGCCAGCAGTGAATTCGGCTCAGGGTTTTTTAACTATGGCTACACCTTC. Its protein is CASSEFGSGFFNYGYTF.

The chain links TRBV18 to TRBJ1-5, with D possibly matching TRBD1 (6 bases). V was clipped by 2 bases and J by 7 bases, with 12 bases between them. Germline CDR1 KGHSH, CDR2 LQKENI. The CDR3 runs 14 residues. Here the CDR3 reads CASSPRAGAQPQHF. Written as DNA, the CDR3 is TGTGCCAGCTCACCAAGGGCAGGGGCACAGCCCCAGCATTTT.

The chain joins TRBV4-2 to TRBJ2-3; D remains ambiguous. Per the germline V gene, CDR1 is LGHNA and CDR2 is YNFKEQ. This CDR3 is built from 13 residues. Trimming took 6 bases from V and 6 from J, leaving 13 bases between them. The CDR3 spells CASRPGPRDTQYF. The CDR3 DNA is TGTGCCAGCAGGCCCGGGCCGAGGGATACGCAGTATTTT.

J is TRBJ2-7 and V is TRBV6-1; D not resolved. Germline loops: CDR1 MNHNS, CDR2 SASEGT. The CDR3 spans 15 residues. V was cut by 4 bases and J by 3 bases, with 16 bases left in between. For the CDR3, the DNA is TGTGCCAGCAGTGCCGGCCCAACAGAATACTACGAGCAGTACTTC. Amino acids: CASSAGPTEYYEQYF.

The chain links TRBV2 to TRBJ1-2; 7 bases line up with TRBD1. Germline V gives CDR1 SNHLY, CDR2 FYNNEI. The V and J ends lost 4 bases and 4 bases, in that order; junction bases with no gene match: 0. The CDR3 runs 12 residues. CDR3 residues: CASSGDSYGYTF. CDR3 DNA: TGTGCCAGCAGTGGGGACAGCTATGGCTACACCTTC.

V and J are TRBV2 and TRBJ1-1, with D unclear. Trimming shortened V by 4 bases and J by 1 base, and 13 bases separated the two germline ends. There are 15 residues in the CDR3. Per the germline V gene, CDR1 is SNHLY and CDR2 is FYNNEI. The CDR3 region has the DNA TGTGCCAGCAGTGGTGTCCGCGCGGGGAACACTGAAGCTTTCTTT. Protein sequence: CASSGVRAGNTEAFF.

The J gene is TRBJ2-7, the V gene TRBV7-6, with 7 bases lining up with TRBD1. The CDR3 is made up of 11 amino acids. Germline lookup yields CDR1 SGHVS and CDR2 FNYEAQ. With 10 bases clipped from V and 2 bases from J, the junction kept 2 bases outside the gene matches. CDR3: CATGTAYEQYF. The CDR3 nucleotides are TGTGCCACCGGGACAGCCTACGAGCAGTACTTC.

The V call is TRBV6-1, the J call TRBJ2-7, with 8 positions matching TRBD1. The CDR3 has 14 residues. The V segment lost 6 bases and the J segment 2 bases; nucleotides outside the gene matches: 6. The V gene's germline CDR1 is MNHNS and CDR2 SASEGT. The CDR3 DNA reads TGTGCCAGCAGGGACAGGGACTCGACCTACGAGCAGTACTTC. Protein product: CASRDRDSTYEQYF.

The CDR3 DNA sequence: TGTGCCAGCAGTTTATCGACATTTGAGGATGAGCAGTTCTTC. Translation gives CASSLSTFEDEQFF. The rearrangement links TRBV28 to TRBJ2-1; D is unclear. Trimming removed 1 base at V and 8 bases at J, with 12 bases between. From germline, CDR1 is MDHEN and CDR2 SYDVKM. CDR3 length: 14 residues.

Details on this clone: Other DNA sequences in the sample encode the same CDR3. This chain links TRBV18 with TRBJ2-7, with 7 bases identical to TRBD1. The germline gives CDR1 KGHSH, CDR2 LQKENI. The CDR3 runs 14 residues. The V and J ends lost 2 bases and 1 base, in that order; junction bases with no gene match: 2. The CDR3: CASSPGTASYEQYF. CDR3 DNA: TGTGCCAGCTCACCAGGGACAGCGTCCTACGAGCAGTACTTC.

The rearrangement uses TRBV30 and TRBJ2-2; D remains ambiguous. The V and J ends lost 0 bases and 5 bases respectively, with 7 bases between them. The CDR3 spans 13 residues. Germline values: CDR1 GTSNPN, CDR2 SVGIG (reference sequence). The CDR3 region is CAWSVLGTGELFF. For the CDR3, the DNA is TGTGCCTGGAGTGTACTGGGTACCGGGGAGCTGTTTTTT.

The chain uses TRBV25-1 and TRBJ2-3, with 8 bases fitting TRBD1. This CDR3 comprises 16 residues. The ends lost 10 bases at V and 3 bases at J; junction bases unmatched: 15. Germline CDR1 and CDR2: MGHDK and SYGVNS. CDR3 nucleotide sequence: TGTGCCACCCAGAGGAACAGGGGGGATTTGACAGATACGCAGTATTTT. Its translation is CATQRNRGDLTDTQYF.

This rearrangement joins TRBV12-5 to TRBJ1-5; perhaps TRBD1 as D (5 bases). The ends were cut back, 5 bases at V and 7 bases at J, with 21 bases in the middle. Germline V gives CDR1 LGHNT, CDR2 FRNRAP. The CDR3 loop spans 16 amino acids. The CDR3 spells CASGVSGTSFVQPQHF. In nucleotides, the CDR3 is TGTGCTAGTGGTGTGTCTGGGACCTCGTTTGTCCAGCCCCAGCATTTT. Full variable domain (remainder filled in from reference TRBV12-5 and TRBJ1-5): DARVTQTPRHKVTEMGQEVTMRCQPILGHNTVFWYRQTMMQGLELLAYFRNRAPLDDSGMPKDRFSAEMPDATLATLKIQPSEPRDSAVYFCASGVSGTSFVQPQHFGDGTRLSIL.

V and J are TRBV5-1 and TRBJ1-2, with a possible D match to TRBD1 (6 bases). V was clipped by 0 bases and J by 3 bases, with 15 bases between them. The germline V gene has CDR1 SGHRS and CDR2 YFSETQ. The CDR3 totals 16 residues. The CDR3 DNA reads TGCGCCAGCAGCTTGGCAGGGGAGCCATTATACTATGGCTACACCTTC. This translates into CASSLAGEPLYYGYTF. The entire variable domain, with the rest obtained from reference TRBV5-1 and TRBJ1-2, is as follows: KAGVTQTPRYLIKTRGQQVTLSCSPISGHRSVSWYQQTPGQGLQFLFEYFSETQRNKGNFPGRFSGRQFSNSRSEMNVSTLELGDSALYLCASSLAGEPLYYGYTFGSGTRLTVV.

The chain uses TRBV5-1 and TRBJ1-2; 9 bases fit TRBD1. V was pared by 0 bases and J by 6 bases, with 9 bases of the junction left unmatched. Germline lookup yields CDR1 SGHRS and CDR2 YFSETQ. This CDR3 comprises 16 residues. CDR3 amino acids: CASSLGGTGTLHGYTF. The CDR3 nucleotides read TGCGCCAGCAGCTTGGGAGGGACAGGGACCTTGCATGGCTACACCTTC.

The chain uses TRBV10-2 and TRBJ1-5; 7 nucleotides align to TRBD1. In germline, CDR1 is WSHSY, CDR2 SAAADI. V was clipped by 3 bases and J by 5 bases; unmatched bases: 10. The CDR3 sequence is 16 residues long. DNA of the CDR3: TGCGCCAGCAGTGACACACTGGCAGGGGGATATCAGCCCCAGCATTTT. Its translation: CASSDTLAGGYQPQHF.

V usage is TRBV29-1 and J usage is TRBJ2-1; 7 nucleotides agree with TRBD2. Germline CDR1 SQVTM, CDR2 ANQGSEA. The V segment lost 4 bases and the J segment 5 bases; nucleotides outside the gene matches: 8. CDR3 size: 14 residues. The CDR3 spells CSVGAGAFHNEQFF. DNA for the CDR3: TGCAGCGTTGGCGCGGGAGCTTTCCACAATGAGCAGTTCTTC.

This chain joins TRBV19 and TRBJ2-1; 12 nucleotides agree with TRBD2. This CDR3 comprises 16 residues. The V gene end was trimmed by 7 bases and the J gene end by 9 bases; junction bases not matched to a gene: 13. Germline V CDR1 and CDR2: LNHDA, SQIVND (reference sequence). This CDR3 is CASTQSSGRAGGEQFF. As DNA, the CDR3 is TGTGCCAGTACACAATCTAGCGGGAGGGCCGGGGGTGAGCAGTTCTTC.

The chain combines TRBV7-8 with TRBJ2-1; weak D call: TRBD2 (6 bases). The germline CDR1 and CDR2 sequences are SGHVS and FQNEAQ. The CDR3 loop spans 19 amino acids. V shed 3 bases and J shed 0 bases, with 21 bases lying between them. CDR3 DNA sequence: TGTGCCAGCAGCTTTTACCACGGGAGTCACCGGAGCTCCTACAATGAGCAGTTCTTC. This encodes CASSFYHGSHRSSYNEQFF.

The chain employs TRBV21-1 and TRBJ1-2. TRBV21-1 is labeled a pseudogene. This CDR3 has 14 residues. CDR3 DNA: TGTGCCAGCCGGCGCGAACCCGCTGAGTTAAGCTACACCTTC. It yields the protein CASRREPAELSYTF.